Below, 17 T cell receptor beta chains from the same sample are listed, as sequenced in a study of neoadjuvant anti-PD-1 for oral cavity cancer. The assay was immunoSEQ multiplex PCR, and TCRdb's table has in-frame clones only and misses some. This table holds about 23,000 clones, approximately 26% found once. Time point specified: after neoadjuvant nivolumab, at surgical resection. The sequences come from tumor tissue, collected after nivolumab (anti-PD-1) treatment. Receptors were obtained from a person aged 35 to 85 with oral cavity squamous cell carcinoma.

CDR3 residues: CASSFGQGGETQYF. CDR3 nucleotides: TGTGCCAGCAGCTTCGGACAGGGTGGAGAGACCCAGTACTTC. The chain recombines TRBV7-9 with TRBJ2-5, with TRBD1 identical over 8 bases. CDR1 and CDR2 (germline): SEHNR, FQNEAQ (reference sequence). The CDR3 loop spans 14 amino acids. After removal of 3 bases from V and 4 bases from J, the junction contained 4 bases not matched to a gene. Supplemented by reference TRBV7-9 and TRBJ2-5, the full variable domain reads DTGVSQNPRHKITKRGQNVTFRCDPISEHNRLYWYRQTLGQGPEFLTYFQNEAQLEKSRLLSDRFSAERPKGSFSTLEIQRTEQGDSAMYLCASSFGQGGETQYFGPGTRLLVL.

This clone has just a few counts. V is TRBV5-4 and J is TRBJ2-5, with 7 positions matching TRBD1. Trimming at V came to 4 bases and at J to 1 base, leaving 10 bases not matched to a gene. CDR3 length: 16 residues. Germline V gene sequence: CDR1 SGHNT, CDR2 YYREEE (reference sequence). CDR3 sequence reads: CASSVRGQLGQETQYF. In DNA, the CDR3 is TGTGCCAGCAGCGTGAGGGGACAGTTGGGCCAAGAGACCCAGTACTTC.

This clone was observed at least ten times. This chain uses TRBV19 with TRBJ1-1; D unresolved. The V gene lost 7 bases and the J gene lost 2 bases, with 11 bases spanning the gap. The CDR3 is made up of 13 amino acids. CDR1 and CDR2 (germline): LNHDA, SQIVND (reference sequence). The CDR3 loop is CASIGKGNTEAFF. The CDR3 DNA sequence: TGTGCCAGTATTGGGAAGGGTAACACTGAAGCTTTCTTT.

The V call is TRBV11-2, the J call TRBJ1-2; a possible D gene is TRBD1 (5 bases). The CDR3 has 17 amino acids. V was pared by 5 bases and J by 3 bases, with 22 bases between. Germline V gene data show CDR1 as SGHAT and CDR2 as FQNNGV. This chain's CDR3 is CASSRPGGAGNDYGYTF. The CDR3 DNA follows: TGTGCCAGCAGCCGACCTGGTGGGGCAGGGAACGACTATGGCTACACCTTC. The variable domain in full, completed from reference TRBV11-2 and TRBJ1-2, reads EAGVAQSPRYKIIEKRQSVAFWCNPISGHATLYWYQQILGQGPKLLIQFQNNGVVDDSQLPKDRFSAERLKGVDSTLKIQPAKLEDSAVYLCASSRPGGAGNDYGYTFGSGTRLTVV.

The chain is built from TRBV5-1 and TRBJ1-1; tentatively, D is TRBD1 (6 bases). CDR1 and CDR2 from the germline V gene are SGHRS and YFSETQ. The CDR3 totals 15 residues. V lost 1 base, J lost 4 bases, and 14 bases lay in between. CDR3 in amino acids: CASSLTQGGGTEAFF. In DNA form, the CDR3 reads TGCGCCAGCAGCTTGACACAGGGTGGCGGCACTGAAGCTTTCTTT. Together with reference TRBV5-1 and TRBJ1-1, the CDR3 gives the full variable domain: KAGVTQTPRYLIKTRGQQVTLSCSPISGHRSVSWYQQTPGQGLQFLFEYFSETQRNKGNFPGRFSGRQFSNSRSEMNVSTLELGDSALYLCASSLTQGGGTEAFFGQGTRLTVV.

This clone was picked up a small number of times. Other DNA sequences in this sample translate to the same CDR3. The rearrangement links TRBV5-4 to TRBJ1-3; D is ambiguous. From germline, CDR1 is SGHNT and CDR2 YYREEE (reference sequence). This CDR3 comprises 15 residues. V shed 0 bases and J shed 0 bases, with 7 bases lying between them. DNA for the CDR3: TGTGCCAGCAGCTTGGACAGTGGCTCTGGAAACACCATATATTTT. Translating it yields CASSLDSGSGNTIYF.

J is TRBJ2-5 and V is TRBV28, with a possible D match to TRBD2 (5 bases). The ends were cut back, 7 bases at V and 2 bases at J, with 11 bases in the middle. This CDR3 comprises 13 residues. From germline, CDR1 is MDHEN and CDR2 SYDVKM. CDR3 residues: CASKRSGQETQYF. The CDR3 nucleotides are TGTGCCAGCAAGAGAAGCGGACAAGAGACCCAGTACTTC. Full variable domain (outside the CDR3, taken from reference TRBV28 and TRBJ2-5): DVKVTQSSRYLVKRTGEKVFLECVQDMDHENMFWYRQDPGLGLRLIYFSYDVKMKEKGDIPEGYSVSREKKERFSLILESASTNQTSMYLCASKRSGQETQYFGPGTRLLVL.

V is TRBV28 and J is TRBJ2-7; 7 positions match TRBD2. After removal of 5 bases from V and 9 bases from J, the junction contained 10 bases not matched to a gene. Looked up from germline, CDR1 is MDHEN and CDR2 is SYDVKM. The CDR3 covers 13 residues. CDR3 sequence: CASSLEQGRVQYF. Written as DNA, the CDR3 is TGTGCCAGCAGTCTAGAGCAAGGGAGGGTGCAGTACTTC.

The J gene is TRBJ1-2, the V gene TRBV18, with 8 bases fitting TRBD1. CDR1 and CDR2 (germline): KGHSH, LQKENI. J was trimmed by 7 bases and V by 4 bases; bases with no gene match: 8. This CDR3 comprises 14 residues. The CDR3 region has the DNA TGTGCCAGCTCACTGCAGACAGGGGAAATTGGCTACACCTTC. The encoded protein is CASSLQTGEIGYTF.

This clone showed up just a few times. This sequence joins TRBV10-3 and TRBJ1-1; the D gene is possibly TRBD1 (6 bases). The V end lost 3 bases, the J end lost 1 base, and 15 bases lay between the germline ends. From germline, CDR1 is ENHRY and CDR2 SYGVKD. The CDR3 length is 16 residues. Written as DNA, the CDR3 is TGTGCCATCAGTGAAGGGGGGACACTTCAGAACACTGAAGCTTTCTTT. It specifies CAISEGGTLQNTEAFF.

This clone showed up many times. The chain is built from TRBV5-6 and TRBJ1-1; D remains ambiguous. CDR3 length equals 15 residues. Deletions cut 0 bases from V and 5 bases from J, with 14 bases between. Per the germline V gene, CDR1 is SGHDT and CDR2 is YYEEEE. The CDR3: CASSLGPRTGTEAFF. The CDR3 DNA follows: TGTGCCAGCAGCTTGGGGCCTCGGACGGGGACTGAAGCTTTCTTT.

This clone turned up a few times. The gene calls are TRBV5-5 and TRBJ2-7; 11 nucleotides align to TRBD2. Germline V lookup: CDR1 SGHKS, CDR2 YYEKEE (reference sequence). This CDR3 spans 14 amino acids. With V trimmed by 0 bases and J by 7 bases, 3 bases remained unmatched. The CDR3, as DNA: TGTGCCAGCAGCTTGGCACTAGCGGGAGTTGAGCAGTACTTC. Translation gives CASSLALAGVEQYF.

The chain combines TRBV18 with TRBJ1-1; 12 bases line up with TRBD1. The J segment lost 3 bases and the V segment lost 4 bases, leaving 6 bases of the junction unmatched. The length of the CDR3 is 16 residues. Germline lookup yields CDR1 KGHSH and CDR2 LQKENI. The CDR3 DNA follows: TGTGCCAGCTCACGCGGGACAGGGGGCGGGGACACTGAAGCTTTCTTT. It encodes CASSRGTGGGDTEAFF. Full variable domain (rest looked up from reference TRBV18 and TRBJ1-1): NAGVMQNPRHLVRRRGQEARLRCSPMKGHSHVYWYRQLPEEGLKFMVYLQKENIIDESGMPKERFSAEFPKEGPSILRIQQVVRGDSAAYFCASSRGTGGGDTEAFFGQGTRLTVV.

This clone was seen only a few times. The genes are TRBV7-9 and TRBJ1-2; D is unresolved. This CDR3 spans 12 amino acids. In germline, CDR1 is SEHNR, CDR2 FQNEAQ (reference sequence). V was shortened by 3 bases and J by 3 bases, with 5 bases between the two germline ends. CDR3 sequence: CASSFGDYGYTF. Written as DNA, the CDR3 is TGTGCCAGCAGCTTCGGGGACTATGGCTACACCTTC.

The CDR3 reads CASSMRSRGYGYTF. The CDR3 region has the DNA TGTGCCAGTAGTATGCGGAGCCGGGGCTATGGCTACACCTTC. The chain links TRBV19 to TRBJ1-2; no reliable D call. The length of the CDR3 is 14 residues. Germline CDR1 reads LNHDA; CDR2 reads SQIVND (reference sequence). Trimming shortened V by 3 bases and J by 4 bases, and 12 bases separated the two germline ends.

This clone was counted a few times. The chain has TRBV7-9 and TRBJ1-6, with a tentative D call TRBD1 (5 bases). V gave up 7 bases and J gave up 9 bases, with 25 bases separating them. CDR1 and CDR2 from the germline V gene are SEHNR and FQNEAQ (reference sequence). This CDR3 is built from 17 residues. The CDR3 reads CASTRAGTPWGGSPLHF. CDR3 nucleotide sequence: TGTGCCAGCACCCGAGCCGGGACTCCTTGGGGGGGTTCACCCCTCCACTTT. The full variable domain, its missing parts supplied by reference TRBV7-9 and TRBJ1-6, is DTGVSQNPRHKITKRGQNVTFRCDPISEHNRLYWYRQTLGQGPEFLTYFQNEAQLEKSRLLSDRFSAERPKGSFSTLEIQRTEQGDSAMYLCASTRAGTPWGGSPLHFGNGTRLTVT.

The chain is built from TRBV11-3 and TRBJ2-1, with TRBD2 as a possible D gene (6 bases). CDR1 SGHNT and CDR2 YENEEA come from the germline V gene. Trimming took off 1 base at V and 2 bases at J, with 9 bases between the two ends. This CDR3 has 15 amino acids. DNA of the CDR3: TGTGCCAGCAGCTTAGTCGGGGGTACCTACAATGAGCAGTTCTTC. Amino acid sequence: CASSLVGGTYNEQFF.